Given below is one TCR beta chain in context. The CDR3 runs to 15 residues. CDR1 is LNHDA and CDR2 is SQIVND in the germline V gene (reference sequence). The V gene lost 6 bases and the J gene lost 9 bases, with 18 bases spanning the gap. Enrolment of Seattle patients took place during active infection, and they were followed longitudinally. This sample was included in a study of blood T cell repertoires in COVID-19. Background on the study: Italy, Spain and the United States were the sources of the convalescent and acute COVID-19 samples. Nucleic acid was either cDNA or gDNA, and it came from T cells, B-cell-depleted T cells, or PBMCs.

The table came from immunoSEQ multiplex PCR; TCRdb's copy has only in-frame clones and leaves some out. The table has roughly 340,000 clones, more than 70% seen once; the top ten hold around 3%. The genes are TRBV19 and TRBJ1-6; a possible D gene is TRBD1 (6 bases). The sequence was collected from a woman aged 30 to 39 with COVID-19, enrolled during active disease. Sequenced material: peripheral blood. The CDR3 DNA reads TGTGCCAGTAGCCCGACGGGGGGGGCAAGTTCACCCCTCCACTTT. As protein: CASSPTGGASSPLHF.